The 31 T cell receptor beta chains given below trace back to one sample, sequenced in a study of shared clonotypes between healthy human individuals. The protocol was immunoSEQ multiplex PCR, while the TCRdb copy is restricted to in-frame clones and leaves out a portion. Of about 2.4 million clones in the sample, around 90% were seen once. Source material: naive CD4+ T cells sorted from blood. Subset given: CD45RA+ positively selected. Every receptor here comes from a man younger than 35 in good health.

The V gene is TRBV27, the J gene TRBJ2-1, with TRBD2 matching 8 bases. The CDR3 consists of 15 residues. V lost 5 bases, J lost 14 bases, and 17 bases stayed unmatched. Germline V gene sequence: CDR1 MNHEY, CDR2 SMNVEV (reference sequence). In nucleotides, the CDR3 is TGTGCCAGCAGTCCAACCCCAGCGGGGGCCACTTCGGAGTTCTTC. It is translated as CASSPTPAGATSEFF.

This chain connects TRBV11-2 to TRBJ2-5; 9 nucleotides align to TRBD1. The V gene end was trimmed by 5 bases and the J gene end by 1 base; junction bases not matched to a gene: 11. Per the germline V gene, CDR1 is SGHAT and CDR2 is FQNNGV. The CDR3 has 17 amino acids. CDR3 DNA sequence: TGTGCCAGCAGCCCCGGACAGGGGAGAGGGGTCCAAGAGACCCAGTACTTC. Translated, it gives CASSPGQGRGVQETQYF.

The rearrangement links TRBV10-1 to TRBJ2-1, with TRBD1 matching 12 bases. This CDR3 contains 20 residues. Germline CDR1 WNHNN, CDR2 SYGVQD (reference sequence). Trimming cost V 0 bases and J 7 bases; bases outside gene matches: 16. CDR3 loop: CASSESFGGQGAQNGNEQFF. CDR3 DNA sequence: TGCGCCAGCAGTGAGTCTTTTGGGGGACAGGGGGCCCAAAATGGGAATGAGCAGTTCTTC.

The rearrangement uses TRBV6-1 and TRBJ2-5; tentative D call: TRBD2 (5 bases). V was cut by 5 bases and J by 3 bases, with 16 bases left in between. Germline CDR1 is MNHNS and CDR2 is SASEGT. This CDR3 has 15 amino acids. The DNA of the CDR3 is TGTGCCAGCAGTTCGACGGAAGCGGCAAAAGAGACCCAGTACTTC. Translating it yields CASSSTEAAKETQYF.

This clone was counted once. The genes are TRBV5-6 and TRBJ1-2; TRBD1 matches at 7 bases. V dropped 1 base and J dropped 3; count of bases not matched to a gene: 9. The CDR3 is made up of 16 amino acids. Germline-derived CDR1 and CDR2 are SGHDT and YYEEEE. The CDR3 coding sequence is TGTGCCAGCAGCTTGCAGGGGGATTTAGTATACTATGGCTACACCTTC. Residues: CASSLQGDLVYYGYTF.

About this clone itself: Other DNA variants within this sample encode the same CDR3. The V and J genes are TRBV28 and TRBJ2-7, with D hard to call. Trimming took off 5 bases at V and 4 bases at J, with 12 bases between the two ends. The length of the CDR3 is 13 residues. From germline, CDR1 is MDHEN and CDR2 SYDVKM. CDR3 nucleotides: TGTGCCAGCAGTCCCCCGGGCAGGTACGAGCAGTACTTC. It translates to CASSPPGRYEQYF.

The CDR3 loop reads CASSATLGINSPLHF. The CDR3 bases are TGTGCCAGCAGCGCAACCTTAGGAATTAATTCACCCCTCCACTTT. The chain has TRBV9 and TRBJ1-6; D gene uncertain. From germline, CDR1 is SGDLS and CDR2 YYNGEE. This CDR3 comprises 15 residues. V was trimmed by 3 bases and J by 6 bases, leaving 13 bases between them.

The chain carries TRBV5-6 and TRBJ1-3, with D tentatively TRBD1 (6 bases). CDR3 size: 17 residues. Between the trimmed V and J ends, which lost 4 bases and 10 bases, there was a span of 27 bases. Per germline, CDR1 SGHDT and CDR2 YYEEEE. The CDR3 coding sequence is TGTGCCAGCAGCCCGGACGCAGGGGTAGGAAAATTGGCGACCATATATTTT. It specifies CASSPDAGVGKLATIYF.

This chain connects TRBV19 to TRBJ2-7, with 8 nucleotides matching TRBD1. CDR1 and CDR2 from the germline V gene are LNHDA and SQIVND (reference sequence). The CDR3 has 15 residues. V was clipped by 4 bases and J by 1 base; unmatched bases: 6. CDR3: CASSTPGQVSYEQYF. CDR3 bases: TGTGCCAGTAGTACTCCGGGACAGGTATCCTACGAGCAGTACTTC. The whole variable domain, remainder taken from reference TRBV19 and TRBJ2-7, is DGGITQSPKYLFRKEGQNVTLSCEQNLNHDAMYWYRQDPGQGLRLIYYSQIVNDFQKGDIAEGYSVSREKKESFPLTVTSAQKNPTAFYLCASSTPGQVSYEQYFGPGTRLTVT.

The chain recombines TRBV7-2 with TRBJ2-1; 10 bases are shared with TRBD2. This CDR3 comprises 17 residues. The V gene's germline CDR1 is SGHTA and CDR2 FQGNSA. Trimming removed 5 bases from V and 0 bases from J; junction bases left unmatched: 7. The DNA of the CDR3 is TGTGCCAGCAGCGAGGGACCTAGCGGGAGCTCCTACAATGAGCAGTTCTTC. Its protein product is CASSEGPSGSSYNEQFF.

The V gene is TRBV7-9, the J gene TRBJ2-7; perhaps D is TRBD1 or TRBD2 (5 bases each). V shed 3 bases and J shed 2 bases, with 20 bases lying between them. CDR1 and CDR2 from the germline V gene are SEHNR and FQNEAQ (reference sequence). There are 17 residues in the CDR3. CDR3 coding DNA: TGTGCCAGCAGCTTTACCCCGGGACCCCTTCGTCCCTACGAGCAGTACTTC. Translating it yields CASSFTPGPLRPYEQYF. Combining the CDR3 with reference TRBV7-9 and TRBJ2-7 gives the whole variable domain DTGVSQNPRHKITKRGQNVTFRCDPISEHNRLYWYRQTLGQGPEFLTYFQNEAQLEKSRLLSDRFSAERPKGSFSTLEIQRTEQGDSAMYLCASSFTPGPLRPYEQYFGPGTRLTVT.

This sequence joins TRBV28 and TRBJ1-2, with 8 bases lining up with TRBD1. The CDR3 is 15 amino acids. Germline assignment: CDR1 MDHEN and CDR2 SYDVKM. V gave up 6 bases and J gave up 2 bases; unmatched junction bases: 8. The CDR3 sequence is CASSSATGANYGYTF. CDR3 DNA sequence: TGTGCCAGCAGCTCTGCGACAGGGGCCAACTATGGCTACACCTTC.

This clone was seen a few times. The CDR3 nucleotides read TGTGCCAGCAGCCAGGGGGCGGGTCAGCCCCAGCATTTT. This translates into CASSQGAGQPQHF. V is TRBV25-1 and J is TRBJ1-5; 8 bases match TRBD1. The CDR3 contains 13 residues. Germline trimming cut 6 bases from V and 6 bases from J; bases unmatched to any gene: 4. Germline V gives CDR1 MGHDK, CDR2 SYGVNS.

About this clone itself: The sample holds other DNA sequences that translate to the same CDR3. The chain uses TRBV7-9 and TRBJ1-1; D unclear. Germline CDR1 SEHNR, CDR2 FQNEAQ (reference sequence). Trimming took 0 bases from V and 5 from J, leaving 7 bases between them. The CDR3 spans 13 residues. CDR3 sequence reads: CASSLAEGTEAFF. CDR3 in DNA: TGTGCCAGCAGCTTAGCCGAAGGGACTGAAGCTTTCTTT.

The V call is TRBV6-6, the J call TRBJ1-6; weak D call: TRBD1 (5 bases). Trimming pared 6 bases from V and 5 bases from J, leaving 11 bases between. CDR3 length: 14 amino acids. Germline V CDR1 and CDR2: MNHNY, SVGAGI (reference sequence). The chain's CDR3 is CASSRTGDNSPLHF. CDR3 sequence (DNA): TGTGCCAGCAGCCGCACAGGAGATAATTCACCCCTCCACTTT.

This chain connects TRBV10-3 to TRBJ1-5, with 8 bases lining up with TRBD1. This CDR3 is built from 14 residues. Per germline, CDR1 ENHRY and CDR2 SYGVKD. V lost 6 bases and J lost 8; bases outside the gene matches: 9. The CDR3 spells CAIRVDRGGEPQHF. The CDR3 bases are TGTGCCATCAGAGTTGACAGGGGAGGTGAGCCCCAGCATTTT.

The chain is built from TRBV6-1 and TRBJ2-1, with TRBD1 matching over 8 bases. CDR1 and CDR2 (germline): MNHNS, SASEGT. The CDR3 runs 14 residues. V gave up 4 bases and J gave up 7 bases; unmatched junction bases: 6. DNA for the CDR3: TGTGCCAGCAGTGCAGGGACAGGTAGGAATGAGCAGTTCTTC. Translation gives CASSAGTGRNEQFF.

The chain uses TRBV4-1 and TRBJ2-3; no clear D. Trimming shortened V by 1 base and J by 0 bases, and 11 bases separated the two germline ends. Germline loops: CDR1 MGHRA, CDR2 YSYEKL. The CDR3 length is 16 residues. The CDR3 DNA sequence: TGCGCCAGCAGCCAAGGGACGGAATTGAGCACAGATACGCAGTATTTT. Translating gives CASSQGTELSTDTQYF.

This chain uses TRBV18 with TRBJ1-3; 7 nucleotides line up with TRBD1. Germline V lookup: CDR1 KGHSH, CDR2 LQKENI. This CDR3 region has 15 residues. V lost 7 bases, J lost 0 bases, and 6 bases stayed unmatched. CDR3: CASYRDSNSGNTIYF. The CDR3 nucleotides read TGTGCCAGCTACCGGGACAGTAACTCTGGAAACACCATATATTTT.

V and J are TRBV9 and TRBJ2-1, with 7 bases aligning to TRBD1. This CDR3 comprises 14 residues. J was trimmed by 8 bases and V by 1 base; bases with no gene match: 6. Germline CDR1 and CDR2: SGDLS and YYNGEE. The CDR3 protein is CASSVLTGLDEQFF. Written as DNA, the CDR3 is TGTGCCAGCAGCGTACTGACAGGGCTCGATGAGCAGTTCTTC.

The chain is built from TRBV5-1 and TRBJ2-7, with 15 nucleotides matching TRBD2. The germline V gene has CDR1 SGHRS and CDR2 YFSETQ. V was pared by 4 bases and J by 3 bases, with 5 bases of the junction left unmatched. The CDR3 has 16 amino acids. In DNA form, the CDR3 reads TGCGCCAGCAGCCTGGGACTAGCGGGGGGCATCTACGAGCAGTACTTC. Encoded protein: CASSLGLAGGIYEQYF.

Note on this clone: The same CDR3 is also encoded by other DNA sequences in this sample. The rearrangement uses TRBV18 and TRBJ1-5, with D hard to call. The CDR3 length is 15 residues. The V end was cut by 3 bases, the J end by 1 base, with 10 bases between. Germline V gene data show CDR1 as KGHSH and CDR2 as LQKENI. This chain's CDR3 is CASSPLAGSNQPQHF. The CDR3 DNA follows: TGTGCCAGCTCACCCCTGGCGGGCAGCAATCAGCCCCAGCATTTT.

A single count supports this clone. This sample also contains other DNA sequences that code for the same CDR3. This chain links TRBV9 with TRBJ2-2; D might be TRBD1 or TRBD2, each matching 5 bases. The V end lost 2 bases, the J end lost 8 bases, and 7 bases lay between the germline ends. CDR3 size: 12 residues. Germline CDR1 and CDR2: SGDLS and YYNGEE. This CDR3 is CASSVGPGELFF. CDR3 coding DNA: TGTGCCAGCAGCGTGGGACCTGGGGAGCTGTTTTTT.

The chain uses TRBV10-3 and TRBJ2-1; the D gene is possibly TRBD1 (9 bases). This CDR3 spans 14 amino acids. With 10 bases removed from V and 8 bases from J, the gap between germline ends came to 21 bases. Germline CDR1 reads ENHRY; CDR2 reads SYGVKD. CDR3: CASGDRATSDEQFF. The CDR3 bases are TGTGCCAGCGGGGACAGGGCGACTAGCGATGAGCAGTTCTTC.

A note on this clone: Other nucleotide sequences in the sample specify the same CDR3. This chain uses TRBV28 with TRBJ2-3; 7 positions match TRBD2. From germline, CDR1 is MDHEN and CDR2 SYDVKM. CDR3 length: 13 amino acids. After removal of 2 bases from V and 4 bases from J, the junction contained 0 bases not matched to a gene. DNA for the CDR3: TGTGCCAGCAGTTTAGCGGGGGCAGATACGCAGTATTTT. This sequence encodes CASSLAGADTQYF.

The rearrangement links TRBV6-5 to TRBJ1-2, with D possibly TRBD1 on 5 matching bases. CDR1 and CDR2 (germline): MNHEY, SVGAGI. The CDR3 length is 14 residues. Trimming pared 6 bases from V and 3 bases from J, leaving 14 bases between. The CDR3 DNA reads TGTGCCAGCAGGCGTGGGCTAGGGGACTATGGCTACACCTTC. Translation: CASRRGLGDYGYTF.

This sequence joins TRBV2 and TRBJ1-5; the D is unclear. The CDR3 is 15 residues long. CDR1 is SNHLY, CDR2 FYNNEI, per germline. Trimming removed 6 bases at V and 1 base at J, with 13 bases between. The CDR3 region has the DNA TGTGCCAGCAGAATGGAGGTTGGGAGCAATCAGCCCCAGCATTTT. Protein product: CASRMEVGSNQPQHF.

This chain links TRBV6-5 with TRBJ2-1; tentative D call: TRBD1 (6 bases). Per germline, CDR1 MNHEY and CDR2 SVGAGI. Trimming stripped 3 bases from V and 4 bases from J, with 13 bases between. CDR3 size: 15 residues. For the CDR3, the DNA is TGTGCCAGCAGTTATAAACAGGGAAAGTACAATGAGCAGTTCTTC. Translating it yields CASSYKQGKYNEQFF.

V gene TRBV6-5 combines with J gene TRBJ2-7; unclear D gene. Germline V gene sequence: CDR1 MNHEY, CDR2 SVGAGI. The V end lost 7 bases, the J end lost 4 bases, and 8 bases lay between the germline ends. The length of the CDR3 is 11 residues. This CDR3 is CASTSYYEQYF. The CDR3 DNA reads as TGTGCCAGCACCTCCTATTACGAGCAGTACTTC.

The chain uses TRBV6-1 and TRBJ1-5, with a possible D match to TRBD1 (5 bases). There are 15 residues in the CDR3. The V end was cut by 1 base, the J end by 9 bases, with 16 bases between. Per the germline V gene, CDR1 is MNHNS and CDR2 is SASEGT. This chain's CDR3 is CASSEGRGGGWPQHF. The CDR3 DNA follows: TGTGCCAGCAGTGAAGGAAGGGGCGGAGGGTGGCCCCAGCATTTT.

The gene calls are TRBV5-6 and TRBJ1-3; unclear D gene. This CDR3 has 15 amino acids. The V gene's germline CDR1 is SGHDT and CDR2 YYEEEE. V was shortened by 2 bases and J by 0 bases, with 9 bases between the two germline ends. The DNA of the CDR3 is TGTGCCAGCAGCTTCGCCCCCCTCTCTGGAAACACCATATATTTT. This translates into CASSFAPLSGNTIYF.